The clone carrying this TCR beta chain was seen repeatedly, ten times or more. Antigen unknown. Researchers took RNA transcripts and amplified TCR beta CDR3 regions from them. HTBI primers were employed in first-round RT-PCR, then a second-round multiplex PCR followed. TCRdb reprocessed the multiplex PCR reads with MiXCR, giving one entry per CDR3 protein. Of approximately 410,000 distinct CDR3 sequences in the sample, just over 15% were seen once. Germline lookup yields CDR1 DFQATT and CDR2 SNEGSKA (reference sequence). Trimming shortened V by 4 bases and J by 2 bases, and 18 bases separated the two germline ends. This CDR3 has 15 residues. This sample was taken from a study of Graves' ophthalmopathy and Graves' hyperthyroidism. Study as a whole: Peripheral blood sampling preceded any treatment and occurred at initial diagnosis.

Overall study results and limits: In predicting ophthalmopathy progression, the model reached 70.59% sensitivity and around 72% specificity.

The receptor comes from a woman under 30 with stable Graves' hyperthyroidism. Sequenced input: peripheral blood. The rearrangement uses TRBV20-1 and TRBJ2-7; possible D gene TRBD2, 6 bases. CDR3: CSAMSGTRNPYEQYF. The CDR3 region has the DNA TGCAGTGCTATGTCCGGGACTCGAAATCCCTACGAGCAGTACTTC.